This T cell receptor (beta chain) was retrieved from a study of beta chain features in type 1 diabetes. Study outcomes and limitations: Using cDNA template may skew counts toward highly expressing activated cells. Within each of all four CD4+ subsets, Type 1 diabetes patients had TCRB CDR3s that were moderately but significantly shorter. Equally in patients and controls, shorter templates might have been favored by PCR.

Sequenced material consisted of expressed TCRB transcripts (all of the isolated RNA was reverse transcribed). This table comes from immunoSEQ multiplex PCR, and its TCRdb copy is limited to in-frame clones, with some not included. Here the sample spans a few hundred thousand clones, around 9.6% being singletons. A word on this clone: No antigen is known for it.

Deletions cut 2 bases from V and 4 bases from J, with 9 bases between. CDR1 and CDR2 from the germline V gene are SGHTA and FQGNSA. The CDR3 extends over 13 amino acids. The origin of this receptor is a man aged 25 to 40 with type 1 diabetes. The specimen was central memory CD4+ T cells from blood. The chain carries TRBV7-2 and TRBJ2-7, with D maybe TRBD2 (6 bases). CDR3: CASSLNSGYEQYF. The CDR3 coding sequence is TGTGCCAGCAGCTTAAATAGCGGTTACGAGCAGTACTTC.